The clone carrying this T cell receptor (beta chain) occurred a few times. Its target is not known. The data stem from a study of response to subunit inactivated influenza vaccine. TCRdb fed the RT-PCR reads into MiXCR, producing one record per CDR3 protein. The sample lists 500,000 to 600,000 distinct CDR3 sequences, around 13% occurring once. Study-wide points: The study's authors posited that every seasonal influenza vaccination enlists few new T cells.

This sequence was found in a man aged 50 to 59 who received an inactivated influenza vaccine. Sample: PBMCs from blood, taken roughly 46 days after vaccination.

CDR3 in amino acids: CASSDRTASSYNSPLHF. CDR3 DNA: TGTGCCAGCAGTGACCGGACGGCGAGCTCCTATAATTCACCCCTCCACTTT. The J gene is TRBJ1-6, the V gene TRBV6-2 or TRBV6-3; no definite D call. The CDR3 has 17 amino acids. Trimming left V 5 bases short and J 0 bases short, with 14 bases between. CDR1 is MNHEY and CDR2 is SVGEGT in the germline V gene.